The subject of this entry is one TCR beta chain. Its antigen remains unknown. PCR primers comprised 60 Vbeta and 13 Jbeta primers. Using immunoSEQ multiplex PCR, the repertoire was profiled, and TCRdb retains in-frame clones only, with some absent. The repertoire has more than 150,000 clones, about 77% of them found once; the top ten carry approximately 6%. This sample is part of a study of cytomegalovirus exposure and HLA in healthy donors. The V end lost 8 bases, the J end lost 2 bases, and 16 bases lay between the germline ends. Germline V gene data show CDR1 as MNHEY and CDR2 as SMNVEV (reference sequence). CDR3 length: 14 residues. General study findings and limits: Association with HLA alleles at 0.05 false discovery rate was found for 15,000 to 20,000 TCR beta sequences in a later analysis. TCR sequences were mostly rare, though some public TCRs occurred in many donors. Earlier analysis yielded a pattern in which most TCR beta V segments were productive about 87% or about 30% of the time.

Sequencing input: PBMCs. This chain uses TRBV27 with TRBJ2-7, with a possible D match to TRBD1 (6 bases). The clonotype was recovered from a woman in her thirties in good health and CMV-seropositive. CDR3 nucleotides: TGTGCCAGCTCGGAGACAGGAGCTCCCTACGAGCAGTACTTC. Amino acid sequence: CASSETGAPYEQYF.